This TCR beta chain was profiled in a study of CD8+CD57+ T cells in acquired aplastic anemia (dated by TCRdb to the late 2010s). Turning to the overall study: A mean of about 3.2 ug of DNA, ranging from roughly 0.2 to 30 ug, was extracted from sorted CD4+ and CD8+ cells. Healthy donor samples averaged about 10 million reads for CD4+ and under 12 million for CD8+ cells.

Broad study findings and their caveats: Between patients and healthy controls, no significant difference in CD8+ Simpson's diversity was found (P=0.060). Approximately 27 CD8+ CDR3 sequences were found in both patients and controls but appeared to be highly expressed in patients and within the immunodominant clones of the patients.

In this study, sorted CD4+ and CD8+ T cells from the blood of healthy subjects and of severe aplastic anemia patients had their TCR repertoires deep-sequenced. Ficoll-Paque density gradient centrifugation was used to isolate peripheral blood mononuclear cells. CD4+ and CD8+ T cells were sorted by FACS or magnetic beads before DNA extraction. The CDR3 sequence holds 13 residues, the cysteine and phenylalanine included. Only the CDR3 region is kept as DNA, spanning 39 bases read in frame from base 1. The CDR1 and CDR2 encoded by the germline V gene (reference sequence) are SSHAT and FNYEAQ. V is clipped by 5 bases and J by 2 bases, and the sequence between their germline boundaries is 9 bases long. TCR beta VDJ combination and CDR3 sequence profiling used genomic DNA as the template. An Illumina HiSeq 2000 was used for TCR repertoire sequencing. In the original analysis: Repertoires were assessed using TRBV/TRBJ rearrangement plots, CDR3 size and DJ length profiles, and Simpson's diversity index. Whichever DNA sequence was most abundant in the deep sequencing data was defined as the immunodominant clone. CDR3 amino acid sequences were checked for sharing across subjects and were also compared against the VDJdb database and published repertoires. The raw public data were reprocessed by TCRdb itself: fastp quality trimming at Q25, MiXCR clonotype calling, in-frame beta chains only. Rows with one shared CDR3 protein collapse into an entry with the most common genes and DNA. TCRdb, not the authors, supplied the V and J calls. In this sample the table shows around 170,000 distinct CDR3 sequences, around half of which occur a single time. The ten largest clones add up to 2.5% to 3.5% of the sample.

Turning to this clonotype: Its antigen target is currently unknown. Per-base qualities were not stored, and no clone one base away is much larger.

The rearranged chain carries TRBV7-7 and TRBJ2-5; there is no confident call for the D gene. Source material: sorted CD4+, CD8+, or CD8+CD57+ T cells (not recorded which) from PBMCs. The sequence derives from a human donor in good health. CDR3 region: CASSPSAQETQYF. Read as DNA, the sequence is TGTGCCAGCAGCCCCAGCGCGCAAGAGACCCAGTACTTC. The CDR3 plus the reference TRBV7-7 and TRBJ2-5 genes for the other parts give the full variable domain: GAGVSQSPRYKVTKRGQDVTLRCDPISSHATLYWYQQALGQGPEFLTYFNYEAQPDKSGLPSDRFSAERPEGSISTLTIQRTEQRDSAMYRCASSPSAQETQYFGPGTRLLVL.